A single sample is the source of the 18 T cell receptor beta chains below, sequenced in a study of blood T cell repertoires in COVID-19 (TCRdb year 2020). Receptor amplification or capture employed the immunoSEQ multiplex PCR assay. The source is immuneACCESS, and TCRdb retained only in-frame sequences with V and J called. Part of the clones is not carried over; for the studies checked, unresolved V genes explain less than half of this, and the remainder is unexplained. The sample profile shows about 110,000 clones; approximately 85% of them were found once. Over 1.2% of the sample is in the top ten clones. Material: peripheral blood. All receptors derive from a man in his forties with acute or convalescent COVID-19.

The chain recombines TRBV13 with TRBJ1-1; possible D gene TRBD1, 6 bases. In germline, CDR1 is PRHDT, CDR2 FYEKMQ (reference sequence). V dropped 7 bases and J dropped 4 bases, with 13 bases sitting between them. CDR3 length: 13 residues. The CDR3 bases are TGTGCCAGCACCCCACAGGGATTCACTGAAGCTTTCTTT. Translating gives CASTPQGFTEAFF.

The rearrangement uses TRBV28 and TRBJ2-3, with TRBD2 as a possible D gene (7 bases). Deletions cut 6 bases from V and 0 bases from J, with 19 bases between. Looked up from germline, CDR1 is MDHEN and CDR2 is SYDVKM. This CDR3 is 17 amino acids long. The CDR3 protein is CASSPAGGGGSTDTQYF. The CDR3, as DNA: TGTGCCAGCAGCCCAGCTGGAGGGGGGGGTAGCACAGATACGCAGTATTTT.

The genes are TRBV27 and TRBJ1-1, with TRBD1 matching over 10 bases. This CDR3 contains 16 residues. Germline V CDR1 and CDR2: MNHEY, SMNVEV (reference sequence). The J segment lost 4 bases and the V segment lost 0 bases, leaving 5 bases of the junction unmatched. CDR3 nucleotides: TGTGCCAGCAGTTTATCGACAGGGGGCAGGGGCACTGAAGCTTTCTTT. This encodes CASSLSTGGRGTEAFF.

The chain carries TRBV18 and TRBJ1-2, with D maybe TRBD1 (6 bases). The germline V gene encodes CDR1 KGHSH and CDR2 LQKENI. The CDR3 extends over 14 amino acids. V shed 0 bases and J shed 4 bases, with 9 bases lying between them. The CDR3 bases are TGTGCCAGCTCACCACCCCCAGGGGCCTATGGCTACACCTTC. It specifies CASSPPPGAYGYTF.

Here the CDR3 reads CATSRDGGDSNQPQHF. DNA for the CDR3: TGTGCCACCAGCAGAGATGGCGGAGATAGCAATCAGCCCCAGCATTTT. The chain couples TRBV15 to TRBJ1-5; D gene uncertain. CDR1 is LNHNV and CDR2 is YYDKDF in the germline V gene (reference sequence). This CDR3 comprises 16 residues. The ends were cut back, 0 bases at V and 0 bases at J, with 9 bases in the middle.

The gene calls are TRBV5-1 and TRBJ1-4; 8 bases agree with TRBD1. The trim removed 3 bases at V and 2 bases at J, leaving 12 bases unmatched. Germline V gives CDR1 SGHRS, CDR2 YFSETQ. The CDR3 runs to 18 residues. DNA of the CDR3: TGCGCCAGCAGCTCCTACTCAGGGGGCGCCTGGACTAATGAAAAACTGTTTTTT. It yields the protein CASSSYSGGAWTNEKLFF.

This sequence joins TRBV5-1 and TRBJ2-7; 10 nucleotides line up with TRBD2. CDR3 length: 16 residues. The germline V gene has CDR1 SGHRS and CDR2 YFSETQ. Losses at the gene ends were 4 bases for V and 2 bases for J; bases not matched to a gene: 9. CDR3 nucleotides: TGCGCCAGCAGCGGGGGGATAGCGGGAGGCCCCTACGAGCAGTACTTC. This translates into CASSGGIAGGPYEQYF.

The rearrangement links TRBV6-2 or TRBV6-3 to TRBJ1-2; D unresolved. Germline V lookup: CDR1 MNHEY, CDR2 SVGEGT. Between the trimmed V and J ends, which lost 5 bases and 0 bases, there was a span of 10 bases. The CDR3 runs to 14 residues. The CDR3 here is CASSLTVPNYGYTF. CDR3 DNA: TGTGCCAGCAGTCTAACGGTTCCTAACTATGGCTACACCTTC.

This rearrangement joins TRBV3-1 (or the pseudogene TRBV3-2) to TRBJ1-2, with D tentatively TRBD1 (5 bases). The CDR3 totals 15 residues. CDR1 and CDR2 from the germline V gene are LGHDT and YNNKEL (reference sequence). V was clipped by 0 bases and J by 8 bases, with 16 bases between them. The CDR3 DNA reads as TGTGCCAGCAGCCAAGAGGTCGGTAGGAGGGGCGGCTACACCTTC. Encoded protein: CASSQEVGRRGGYTF.

V usage is TRBV9 and J usage is TRBJ1-4, with D hard to call. There are 15 residues in the CDR3. Trimming stripped 0 bases from V and 7 bases from J, with 13 bases between. In germline, CDR1 is SGDLS, CDR2 YYNGEE. The DNA of the CDR3 is TGTGCCAGCAGCGTAGGAGGGCGCATCGCTGAAAAACTGTTTTTT. Amino acid sequence: CASSVGGRIAEKLFF. Full variable domain (rest looked up from reference TRBV9 and TRBJ1-4): DSGVTQTPKHLITATGQRVTLRCSPRSGDLSVYWYQQSLDQGLQFLIQYYNGEERAKGNILERFSAQQFPDLHSELNLSSLELGDSALYFCASSVGGRIAEKLFFGSGTQLSVL.

The rearrangement links TRBV12-2 to TRBJ2-3; TRBD1, the table's D call, lacks a check against the DNA. TRBV12-2 is deemed a pseudogene. The CDR3 has 15 amino acids. CDR3 residues: CASRLVGRVLDTQYF. Written as DNA, the CDR3 is TGTGCAAGTCGCTTAGTTGGCAGGGTGTTAGATACGCAGTATTTT.

Notes on this clone: The same CDR3 arises from other DNA sequences in this sample as well. This chain joins TRBV4-3 and TRBJ2-7; a weak D match, TRBD1 (5 bases). The CDR3 covers 13 residues. Germline V gene lookup returns CDR1 LGHNA and CDR2 YSLEER. Trimming stripped 0 bases from V and 4 bases from J, with 7 bases between. In nucleotides, the CDR3 is TGCGCCAGCAGCCAAGACAGGGCTTACGAGCAGTACTTC. This encodes CASSQDRAYEQYF.

V gene TRBV7-9 combines with J gene TRBJ2-1; 9 bases line up with TRBD2. J was trimmed by 6 bases and V by 2 bases; bases with no gene match: 2. The germline V gene has CDR1 SEHNR and CDR2 FQNEAQ (reference sequence). The CDR3 loop spans 14 amino acids. This chain's CDR3 is CASSLFSGSNEQFF. DNA for the CDR3: TGTGCCAGCAGCTTATTTAGCGGGAGCAATGAGCAGTTCTTC.

The chain has TRBV11-2 and TRBJ1-2; D possibly corresponds to TRBD1 (5 bases). V dropped 1 base and J dropped 6 bases, with 9 bases sitting between them. This CDR3 comprises 13 residues. Per the germline V gene, CDR1 is SGHAT and CDR2 is FQNNGV. CDR3 region: CASSLVPGNGYTF. As DNA, the CDR3 is TGTGCCAGCAGCTTAGTTCCAGGGAATGGCTACACCTTC.

This chain links TRBV7-2 with TRBJ2-5; no clear D. V lost 5 bases and J 4 bases, leaving 11 bases between the germline ends. The germline V gene encodes CDR1 SGHTA and CDR2 FQGNSA. This CDR3 is built from 13 residues. CDR3 loop: CASSREARETQYF. CDR3 DNA: TGTGCCAGCAGCCGAGAGGCTAGAGAGACCCAGTACTTC.

The chain recombines TRBV18 with TRBJ2-5, with D possibly matching TRBD1 (6 bases). Trimming removed 1 base from V and 2 bases from J, with 8 bases in between. Germline V gives CDR1 KGHSH, CDR2 LQKENI. The length of the CDR3 is 14 residues. CDR3 sequence (DNA): TGTGCCAGCTCACCACAAGGACAGCAAGAGACCCAGTACTTC. This sequence encodes CASSPQGQQETQYF.

This clone was seen a single time. This chain uses TRBV5-1 with TRBJ2-3; 10 bases are a match to TRBD2. V was clipped by 0 bases and J by 5 bases; unmatched bases: 6. Germline CDR1 is SGHRS and CDR2 is YFSETQ. CDR3 length: 16 amino acids. CDR3 residues: CASSLVAGGPQDTQYF. DNA for the CDR3: TGCGCCAGCAGCTTGGTAGCGGGGGGCCCACAAGATACGCAGTATTTT.

This sequence joins TRBV6-6 and TRBJ1-1, with 7 bases aligning to TRBD1. This CDR3 is 13 amino acids long. The V and J ends lost 5 bases and 8 bases, in that order; junction bases with no gene match: 8. Germline V CDR1 and CDR2: MNHNY, SVGAGI (reference sequence). The chain's CDR3 is CASSRRKDREAFF. CDR3 nucleotide sequence: TGTGCCAGCAGTCGGAGAAAGGACAGGGAAGCTTTCTTT.